This T cell receptor beta chain was captured by sequencing in a study of T cell clonotyping in hematopoietic cell transplantation. The study, taken as a whole, reports: Few recipient clonotypes overlapped donors; over 97% were de novo at given depth. Without cell sorting, CD4 versus CD8 contributions remain unresolved.

As for this clone: The antigen is undetermined.

The germline V gene encodes CDR1 LNHDA and CDR2 SQIVND (reference sequence). V was pared by 10 bases and J by 3 bases, with 8 bases of the junction left unmatched. The length of the CDR3 is 13 residues. Assay used: immunoSEQ multiplex PCR; TCRdb lists only in-frame clones, some missing. The sample has thousands of clones; more than 85% are singletons. The receptor was isolated from a female patient between 50 and 60 years old who had an allogeneic stem cell transplant from an unrelated donor, so T cells may come from the graft donor. Some clones in this sample may be carry-over from other donors' samples. The sequenced sample was peripheral blood mononuclear cells, obtained 100 days after allogeneic stem cell transplant. The genes are TRBV19 and TRBJ1-1; 7 bases fit TRBD1. CDR3 sequence (DNA): TGTGCCACCAAGACAGGGATCTACACTGAAGCTTTCTTT. As protein: CATKTGIYTEAFF.